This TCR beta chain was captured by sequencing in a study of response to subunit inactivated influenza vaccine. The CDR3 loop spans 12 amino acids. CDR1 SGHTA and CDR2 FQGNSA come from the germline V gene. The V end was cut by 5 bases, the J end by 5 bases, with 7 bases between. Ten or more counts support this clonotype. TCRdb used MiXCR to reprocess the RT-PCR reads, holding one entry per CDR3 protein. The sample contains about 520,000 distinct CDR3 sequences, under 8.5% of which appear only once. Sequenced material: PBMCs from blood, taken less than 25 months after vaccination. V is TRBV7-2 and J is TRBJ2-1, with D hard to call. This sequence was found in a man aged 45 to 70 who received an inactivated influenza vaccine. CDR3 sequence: CASSLRNNEQFF. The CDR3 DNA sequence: TGTGCCAGCAGCCTACGAAACAATGAGCAGTTCTTC.